This T cell receptor (beta chain) derives from a study of T cells after yellow fever vaccination. General study results and limits: Once the booster was given, most primary-vaccination clones reappeared, at just over 95% for CD4 and more than 85% for CD8. It was a small share of clonotypes that appeared in both CD4 and CD8 compartments. Weaker, the secondary response had a peak occurring faster, on day 5 versus 15.

TCRdb passed the 5' RACE reads through MiXCR, listing each CDR3 protein once. The table shows 500,000 to 700,000 distinct CDR3 sequences, with roughly 21% occurring only once. Germline lookup yields CDR1 SGHTA and CDR2 FQGNSA. The CDR3 is 17 amino acids. The V and J ends lost 9 bases and 0 bases, in that order; junction bases with no gene match: 12. As concerns this clonotype: The target antigen is unknown.

The chain couples TRBV7-2 to TRBJ2-7, with TRBD2 identical over 12 bases. The clonotype comes from a man younger than 45 who received the YFV17D yellow fever vaccine. The material sequenced was PBMCs, taken 15 days after the yellow fever booster vaccination. The CDR3 sequence is CASSGTSGFSSSYEQYF. The CDR3 DNA is TGTGCCAGTTCCGGGACTAGCGGGTTCTCTAGCTCCTACGAGCAGTACTTC.